This TCR beta chain was recovered during a study of blood T cell repertoires in COVID-19. In the authors' workflow: The authors estimated nucleated cell counts from reference gene primer amplification. The method was immunoSEQ multiplex PCR; TCRdb's version includes in-frame clones alone and lacks a portion of them. V, J and clone size are those of that table, while D and trimming were read from the DNA. Of about 120,000 clones listed, roughly 79% are singletons. Trimming left V 8 bases short and J 4 bases short, with 7 bases between. This CDR3 is 11 amino acids long. Germline values: CDR1 SNHLY, CDR2 FYNNEI.

This chain connects TRBV2 to TRBJ2-3; D call uncertain. The sequencing input was peripheral blood. This TCR came from a human donor in a cohort sampled during active COVID-19. The CDR3 loop reads CASLESDTQYF. CDR3 in DNA: TGTGCCAGCTTAGAATCAGATACGCAGTATTTT.